Listed below are T cell receptor beta chains from one sample, sequenced in a study of Ad26.COV2.S vaccination and SARS-CoV-2 variants. Sequencing was performed with immunoSEQ multiplex PCR; in TCRdb, only in-frame clones are kept and a portion is missing. The sample holds about 180,000 clones; around nine tenths are singletons and the top ten take 5% to 6.5%. The sample in question was peripheral blood, obtained after recovery from COVID-19. These receptors were taken from a human donor who had recovered from COVID-19. Each CDR3 is given with its conserved first and last residue.

v_call: TRBV30
j_call: TRBJ2-3
cdr3_aa: CAWSAGDRGNTDTQYF

v_call: TRBV4-1
j_call: TRBJ2-1
cdr3_aa: CASSQGGGPTNEQFF

v_call: TRBV14
j_call: TRBJ1-1
cdr3_aa: CASSQAQPNRGLNTEAFF

v_call: TRBV3-1/TRBV3-2
j_call: TRBJ1-1
cdr3_aa: CASSQDEWTEAFF

v_call: TRBV15
j_call: TRBJ2-7
cdr3_aa: CATSRDHSYEQYF

v_call: TRBV2
j_call: TRBJ1-5
cdr3_aa: CASSDRGARGNQPQHF

v_call: TRBV27
j_call: TRBJ2-5
cdr3_aa: CASSLAGGPFTTETQYF

v_call: TRBV28
j_call: TRBJ1-3
cdr3_aa: CASGTGGSGNTIYF

v_call: TRBV24-1
j_call: TRBJ2-3
cdr3_aa: CATSDSSSGRGTDTQYF

v_call: TRBV7-9
j_call: TRBJ1-1
cdr3_aa: CASSLKGGTEAFF

v_call: TRBV11-2
j_call: TRBJ1-1
cdr3_aa: CASKENTEAFF

v_call: TRBV10-3
j_call: TRBJ2-3
cdr3_aa: CAISESIASADTQYF

v_call: TRBV19
j_call: TRBJ1-1
cdr3_aa: CASTLTPQGTNTEAFF

v_call: TRBV7-9
j_call: TRBJ2-1
cdr3_aa: CASSLGQGGHEQFF

v_call: TRBV27
j_call: TRBJ2-7
cdr3_aa: CASSRRGDQGAREQYF

v_call: TRBV19
j_call: TRBJ2-1
cdr3_aa: CAKAGPGDEQFF

v_call: TRBV12-5
j_call: TRBJ2-1
cdr3_aa: CASGPRPGQLAGVNEQFF

v_call: TRBV28
j_call: TRBJ2-7
cdr3_aa: CASSSPGQPYEQYF

v_call: TRBV24-1
j_call: TRBJ2-2
cdr3_aa: CATSDSSYTGELFF

v_call: TRBV4-2
j_call: TRBJ2-7
cdr3_aa: CASSQERVAATYEQYF

v_call: TRBV6-5
j_call: TRBJ2-1
cdr3_aa: CASSLAGGRINEQFF

v_call: TRBV28
j_call: TRBJ1-2
cdr3_aa: CASSLPRGGADYGYTF

v_call: TRBV27
j_call: TRBJ2-7
cdr3_aa: CATSEAGAYEQYF

v_call: TRBV10-3
j_call: TRBJ2-5
cdr3_aa: CAIGRPGIQETQYF

v_call: TRBV7-2
j_call: TRBJ2-3
cdr3_aa: CASSLGLGTQYF

v_call: TRBV2
j_call: TRBJ2-7
cdr3_aa: CASSAPPDPSEQYF

v_call: TRBV28
j_call: TRBJ1-5
cdr3_aa: CASTKAGSRNQPQHF

v_call: TRBV9
j_call: TRBJ1-4
cdr3_aa: CASSAYSSTNEKLFF

v_call: TRBV3-1/TRBV3-2
j_call: TRBJ2-1
cdr3_aa: CASSQRTSGWIEQFF

v_call: TRBV30
j_call: TRBJ2-7
cdr3_aa: CAWSVLGQGVIRRF

v_call: TRBV19
j_call: TRBJ1-6
cdr3_aa: CASSTDRARGSPLHF

v_call: TRBV7-2
j_call: TRBJ2-3
cdr3_aa: CASSLGTSGSGADTQYF

v_call: TRBV24-1
j_call: TRBJ2-7
cdr3_aa: CATSDSSGGSHEQYF

v_call: TRBV19
j_call: TRBJ1-1
cdr3_aa: CASRGLKVMNTEAFF

v_call: TRBV25-1
j_call: TRBJ1-1
cdr3_aa: CASSEFRGTEAFF

v_call: TRBV6-5
j_call: TRBJ1-4
cdr3_aa: CASSYGQGNEKLFF

v_call: TRBV5-1
j_call: TRBJ1-2
cdr3_aa: CASRSGTGDYGYTF

v_call: TRBV9
j_call: TRBJ2-3
cdr3_aa: CASSGVGTDTQYF

v_call: TRBV7-9
j_call: TRBJ2-2
cdr3_aa: CASSAGQDPTGELFF

v_call: TRBV6-5
j_call: TRBJ1-1
cdr3_aa: CASSRDRGNTEAFF

v_call: TRBV18
j_call: TRBJ1-1
cdr3_aa: CASSPPWGRAEAFF

v_call: TRBV3-1/TRBV3-2
j_call: TRBJ2-2
cdr3_aa: CAIREDTGELFF

v_call: TRBV9
j_call: TRBJ2-7
cdr3_aa: CASSPMGMAYEQYF

v_call: TRBV5-8
j_call: TRBJ2-1
cdr3_aa: CASNLGTGGLLEQFF

v_call: TRBV27
j_call: TRBJ2-7
cdr3_aa: CASSPLADHTREQYF

v_call: TRBV2
j_call: TRBJ2-7
cdr3_aa: CASGTASYEQYF

v_call: TRBV28
j_call: TRBJ1-2
cdr3_aa: CASSSPTGPYGYTF